What follows are 28 T cell receptor beta chains derived from one specimen sequenced in a study of human T cells and chemical hapten exposure. TCRdb re-derived calls from the RACE reads in MiXCR, one entry per CDR3 protein. The sample includes tens of thousands of distinct CDR3 sequences, over 7.5% of them seen just once. Indicated time point: patch test 1, 2 weeks after DPC sensitization. Sample treatment: therapeutic diphenylcyclopropenone sensitization with weekly scalp DPC. The sequencing used whole blood, collected in connection with sensitization to the hapten diphenylcyclopropenone (DPC). Receptors originate from a woman aged 40 to 49 with alopecia areata. Some clones in this sample may be carry-over from other donors' samples.

The table lists this clonotype with many counts. The chain has TRBV18 and TRBJ1-1; D gene uncertain. Germline V gene lookup returns CDR1 KGHSH and CDR2 LQKENI. V lost 6 bases, J lost 0 bases, and 8 bases lay in between. The CDR3 has 13 residues. The CDR3 protein is CASSQTLNTEAFF. DNA for the CDR3: TGTGCCAGCTCCCAGACACTGAACACTGAAGCTTTCTTT.

The chain combines TRBV6-5 with TRBJ1-2, with TRBD1 matching 8 bases. The germline gives CDR1 MNHEY, CDR2 SVGAGI. The CDR3 covers 15 residues. The V segment lost 5 bases and the J segment 5 bases; nucleotides outside the gene matches: 10. The CDR3 sequence is CASSLSGQGGYGYTF. CDR3 in DNA: TGTGCCAGCAGTCTGTCCGGACAGGGAGGGTATGGCTACACCTTC.

This clonotype has ten or more counts. The chain recombines TRBV7-2 with TRBJ1-3, with 11 bases fitting TRBD1. Germline CDR1 SGHTA, CDR2 FQGNSA. V lost 5 bases and J lost 3; bases outside the gene matches: 6. This CDR3 is built from 16 residues. This CDR3 is CASSPDRGRGGNTIYF. CDR3 DNA sequence: TGTGCCAGCAGCCCGGACAGGGGGCGAGGTGGAAACACCATATATTTT.

In its sample, this clonotype was seen many times. The chain has TRBV5-1 and TRBJ2-5; 7 bases are a match to TRBD2. Germline V CDR1 and CDR2: SGHRS, YFSETQ. V dropped 4 bases and J dropped 1; count of bases not matched to a gene: 4. This CDR3 has 14 residues. CDR3 in amino acids: CASSVTGGQETQYF. The CDR3 nucleotides are TGCGCCAGCAGCGTGACGGGGGGCCAAGAGACCCAGTACTTC.

CDR3 amino acids: CATSAGSYEQYF. The CDR3 DNA follows: TGTGCCACCAGTGCCGGTTCCTACGAGCAGTACTTC. This chain connects TRBV24-1 to TRBJ2-7; no definite D call. The CDR3 runs 12 residues. Between the trimmed V and J ends, which lost 5 bases and 1 base, there was a span of 5 bases. CDR1 is KGHDR and CDR2 is SFDVKD in the germline V gene.

This clonotype was counted many times. This chain joins TRBV28 and TRBJ2-1; 8 positions match TRBD1. Per the germline V gene, CDR1 is MDHEN and CDR2 is SYDVKM. After removal of 4 bases from V and 8 bases from J, the junction contained 10 bases not matched to a gene. CDR3 length equals 15 residues. CDR3 nucleotide sequence: TGTGCCAGCAGTTCTGTCCCCGAGACAGGGGATGAGCAGTTCTTC. Protein sequence: CASSSVPETGDEQFF.

This clonotype was counted many times. CDR3 bases: TGTGCCAGCAGCTTACAGCCAGCGGACCAAGAGACCCAGTACTTC. The encoded protein is CASSLQPADQETQYF. The V gene is TRBV7-6, the J gene TRBJ2-5; D possibly corresponds to TRBD2 (5 bases). V was cut by 2 bases and J by 0 bases, with 10 bases left in between. Germline CDR1 and CDR2: SGHVS and FNYEAQ. The CDR3 is made up of 15 amino acids.

In this sample, this clonotype turned up many times. J is TRBJ1-2 and V is TRBV4-1; TRBD1 might be the D (6 bases). The CDR3 runs to 14 residues. Trimming took off 4 bases at V and 6 bases at J, with 15 bases between the two ends. Per germline, CDR1 MGHRA and CDR2 YSYEKL. CDR3 sequence (DNA): TGCGCCAGCAGCCCATTTAACTCAGGGGATGGCTACACCTTC. Translation: CASSPFNSGDGYTF.

The chain has TRBV20-1 and TRBJ1-5, with D unclear. CDR3 length: 15 residues. Germline V gives CDR1 DFQATT, CDR2 SNEGSKA (reference sequence). V lost 2 bases to trimming and J lost 3 bases, with 14 bases between them. The CDR3 loop reads CSARPRSPLNQPQHF. The CDR3 DNA sequence: TGCAGTGCTAGACCCAGGTCTCCACTCAATCAGCCCCAGCATTTT.

This clonotype was found a few times. This chain links TRBV3-1 with TRBJ2-5; D tentatively reads TRBD1 or TRBD2 (6 bases each). Trimming took 0 bases from V and 5 from J, leaving 13 bases between them. Germline CDR1 is LGHDT and CDR2 is YNNKEL (reference sequence). The length of the CDR3 is 15 residues. As DNA, the CDR3 is TGTGCCAGCAGCCAAGAGACCGGGGGCCGGGAGACCCAGTACTTC. This encodes CASSQETGGRETQYF.

The gene calls are TRBV20-1 and TRBJ1-5; no firm D call. The CDR3 sequence is 14 residues long. Germline CDR1 is DFQATT and CDR2 is SNEGSKA (reference sequence). Trimming pared 3 bases from V and 0 bases from J, leaving 9 bases between. This chain's CDR3 is CSARSQYSNQPQHF. The CDR3 nucleotides are TGCAGTGCTAGGTCTCAATATAGCAATCAGCCCCAGCATTTT.

This clonotype was detected a few times. CDR3 nucleotide sequence: TGCAGCGTTACGGGAACGTCGGCCGCCGATGGCTACACCTTC. It is translated as CSVTGTSAADGYTF. The chain employs TRBV29-1 and TRBJ1-2, with D hard to call. CDR1 SQVTM and CDR2 ANQGSEA come from the germline V gene. The CDR3 is made up of 14 amino acids. Between the trimmed V and J ends, which lost 5 bases and 6 bases, there was a span of 19 bases.

At least ten counts were recorded for this clonotype. V and J are TRBV7-8 and TRBJ1-2, with no clear D. Germline CDR1 SGHVS, CDR2 FQNEAQ. Trimming removed 1 base at V and 5 bases at J, with 14 bases between. The CDR3 totals 15 residues. The CDR3 loop reads CASSLGGSAVYGYTF. The CDR3 nucleotides are TGTGCCAGCAGCTTAGGAGGCTCGGCCGTATATGGCTACACCTTC.

Many counts were recorded for this clonotype. The J gene is TRBJ2-1, the V gene TRBV28; TRBD2 is a possible D gene (7 bases). Trimming took 6 bases from V and 5 from J, leaving 17 bases between them. The CDR3 length is 15 residues. Germline V gene data show CDR1 as MDHEN and CDR2 as SYDVKM. CDR3 sequence: CASRVGGGLHNEQFF. CDR3 in DNA: TGTGCCAGCAGAGTCGGCGGGGGCCTCCACAATGAGCAGTTCTTC.

This clonotype appeared many times. The chain couples TRBV5-1 to TRBJ2-1, with 9 nucleotides matching TRBD1. The length of the CDR3 is 14 residues. Germline V gene sequence: CDR1 SGHRS, CDR2 YFSETQ. The J segment lost 10 bases and the V segment lost 2 bases, leaving 7 bases of the junction unmatched. This chain's CDR3 is CASSLGQGRWEQFF. The DNA for the CDR3 is TGCGCCAGCAGCTTAGGACAGGGGAGGTGGGAGCAGTTCTTC.

This clonotype was seen ten or more times. The chain is built from TRBV6-1 and TRBJ1-5, with no clear D. This CDR3 is 17 amino acids long. The V end lost 3 bases, the J end lost 0 bases, and 15 bases lay between the germline ends. Germline V lookup: CDR1 MNHNS, CDR2 SASEGT. As DNA, the CDR3 is TGTGCCAGCAGTGACGGAGGCAGCGGATATAGCAATCAGCCCCAGCATTTT. It codes for CASSDGGSGYSNQPQHF.

This clonotype was found many times. The rearrangement uses TRBV18 and TRBJ2-5; D gene ambiguous. V dropped 3 bases and J dropped 5 bases, with 16 bases sitting between them. The CDR3 is made up of 15 amino acids. The germline CDR1 and CDR2 sequences are KGHSH and LQKENI. CDR3 residues: CASSPPTASRETQYF. The CDR3 DNA reads TGTGCCAGCTCACCTCCGACGGCGTCTCGGGAGACCCAGTACTTC. Drawing the rest from reference TRBV18 and TRBJ2-5, the complete variable domain is NAGVMQNPRHLVRRRGQEARLRCSPMKGHSHVYWYRQLPEEGLKFMVYLQKENIIDESGMPKERFSAEFPKEGPSILRIQQVVRGDSAAYFCASSPPTASRETQYFGPGTRLLVL.

This clonotype was detected many times. The chain is built from TRBV5-1 and TRBJ2-5; D is perhaps TRBD1 (7 bases). There are 15 residues in the CDR3. Germline-derived CDR1 and CDR2 are SGHRS and YFSETQ. V was pared by 2 bases and J by 3 bases, with 14 bases between. The CDR3 sequence: CASSFQDREEETQYF. CDR3 nucleotides: TGCGCCAGCAGCTTCCAAGACAGGGAGGAAGAGACCCAGTACTTC.

This clonotype has more than one count but fewer than ten. The chain employs TRBV7-2 and TRBJ1-2; 12 positions agree with TRBD1. J lost 8 bases, V lost 1 base, and 8 bases had no gene match. Germline V gene data show CDR1 as SGHTA and CDR2 as FQGNSA. CDR3 length equals 16 residues. CDR3 coding DNA: TGTGCCAGCAGCTTAGTCGGGACAGGGGGCCTAGGCGGCTACACCTTC. This codes for CASSLVGTGGLGGYTF.

This clonotype occurred many times. V usage is TRBV10-3 and J usage is TRBJ2-3, with 10 positions matching TRBD1. The length of the CDR3 is 16 residues. From germline, CDR1 is ENHRY and CDR2 SYGVKD. V dropped 4 bases and J dropped 1; count of bases not matched to a gene: 5. The CDR3 coding sequence is TGTGCCATCAGTGGAACCGGGACAGGGGGCACAGATACGCAGTATTTT. This codes for CAISGTGTGGTDTQYF.

This clonotype has ten or more counts. J is TRBJ1-2 and V is TRBV2; D possibly corresponds to TRBD1 (5 bases). V was cut by 5 bases and J by 6 bases, with 10 bases left in between. The CDR3 totals 12 residues. CDR1 and CDR2 from the germline V gene are SNHLY and FYNNEI. The CDR3, as DNA: TGTGCCAGCAGTTTAGAAGGGGATGGCTACACCTTC. The encoded protein is CASSLEGDGYTF.

V and J are TRBV19 and TRBJ1-2, with no clear D. CDR1 and CDR2 (germline): LNHDA, SQIVND (reference sequence). The CDR3 is 13 amino acids. The germline V and J ends were trimmed by 3 bases and 3 bases, with 8 bases remaining between them. The CDR3 protein is CASSIGPYYGYTF. The DNA of the CDR3 is TGTGCCAGTAGTATTGGTCCGTACTATGGCTACACCTTC.

This clonotype has a count of ten or more. The V gene is TRBV5-1, the J gene TRBJ2-3; 8 nucleotides agree with TRBD2. Germline loops: CDR1 SGHRS, CDR2 YFSETQ. With V trimmed by 0 bases and J by 4 bases, 4 bases remained unmatched. CDR3 size: 15 residues. Here the CDR3 reads CASSLAAGDPDTQYF. The CDR3, as DNA: TGCGCCAGCAGCTTGGCAGCGGGGGATCCAGATACGCAGTATTTT.

This sequence joins TRBV27 and TRBJ1-1, with 8 bases fitting TRBD1. Germline V gene data show CDR1 as MNHEY and CDR2 as SMNVEV (reference sequence). The CDR3 is 15 amino acids. V shed 7 bases, J shed 2 bases, and the junction held 9 bases outside the gene matches. CDR3 in amino acids: CASKVWTGSNTEAFF. The CDR3 bases are TGTGCCAGCAAGGTCTGGACAGGGTCTAACACTGAAGCTTTCTTT.

This clonotype was recorded at least ten times. This rearrangement joins TRBV18 to TRBJ2-3; 8 nucleotides align to TRBD1. Germline V gives CDR1 KGHSH, CDR2 LQKENI. The CDR3 length is 14 residues. V lost 3 bases, J lost 1 base, and 0 bases stayed unmatched. CDR3 residues: CASSPDRGTDTQYF. CDR3 bases: TGTGCCAGCTCACCGGACAGGGGCACAGATACGCAGTATTTT.

The table lists this clonotype with a few counts. This chain connects TRBV11-3 to TRBJ2-3; D is unclear. CDR1 and CDR2 (germline): SGHNT, YENEEA. CDR3 length: 13 amino acids. Between the trimmed V and J ends, which lost 1 base and 4 bases, there was a span of 6 bases. This CDR3 reads CASSLGPSDTQYF. The CDR3 DNA reads TGTGCCAGCAGCTTAGGACCATCAGATACGCAGTATTTT. The whole variable domain, filled in from reference TRBV11-3 and TRBJ2-3, reads EAGVVQSPRYKIIEKKQPVAFWCNPISGHNTLYWYLQNLGQGPELLIRYENEEAVDDSQLPKDRFSAERLKGVDSTLKIQPAELGDSAVYLCASSLGPSDTQYFGPGTRLTVL.

This clonotype was counted a few times. V gene TRBV6-5 combines with J gene TRBJ2-1; 10 bases align to TRBD2. Germline V lookup: CDR1 MNHEY, CDR2 SVGAGI. The CDR3 has 15 residues. The trim removed 6 bases at V and 6 bases at J, leaving 8 bases unmatched. The CDR3 DNA sequence: TGTGCCAGCAGACCCGGGACTAGCGTGTCCAATGAGCAGTTCTTC. It specifies CASRPGTSVSNEQFF.

This clonotype was seen many times. The rearrangement joins TRBV19 to TRBJ1-5; 8 bases line up with TRBD1. The V gene's germline CDR1 is LNHDA and CDR2 SQIVND (reference sequence). Trimming cost V 5 bases and J 7 bases; bases outside gene matches: 7. The CDR3 has 14 amino acids. This CDR3 is CASSSDRGGQPQHF. The CDR3 DNA reads TGTGCCAGTAGTTCCGACAGGGGTGGGCAGCCCCAGCATTTT.